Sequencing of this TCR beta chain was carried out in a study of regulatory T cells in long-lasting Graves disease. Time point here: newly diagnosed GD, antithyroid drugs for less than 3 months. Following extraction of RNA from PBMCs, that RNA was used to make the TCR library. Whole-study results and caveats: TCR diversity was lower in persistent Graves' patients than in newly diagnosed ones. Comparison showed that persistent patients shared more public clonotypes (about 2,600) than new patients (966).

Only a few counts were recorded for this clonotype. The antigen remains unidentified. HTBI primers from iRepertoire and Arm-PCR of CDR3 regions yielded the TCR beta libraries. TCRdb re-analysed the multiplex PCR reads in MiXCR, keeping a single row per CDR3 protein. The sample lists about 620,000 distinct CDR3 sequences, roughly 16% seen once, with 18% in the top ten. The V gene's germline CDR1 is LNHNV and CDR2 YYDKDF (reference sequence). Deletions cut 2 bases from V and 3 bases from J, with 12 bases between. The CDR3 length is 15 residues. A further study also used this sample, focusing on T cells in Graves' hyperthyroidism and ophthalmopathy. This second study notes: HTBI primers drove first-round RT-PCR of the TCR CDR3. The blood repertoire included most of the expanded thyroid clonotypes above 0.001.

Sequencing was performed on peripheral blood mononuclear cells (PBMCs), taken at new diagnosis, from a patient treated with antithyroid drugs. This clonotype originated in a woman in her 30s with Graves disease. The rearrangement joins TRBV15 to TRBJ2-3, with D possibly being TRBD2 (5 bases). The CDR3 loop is CATSRSETGTDTQYF. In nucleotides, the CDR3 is TGTGCCACCAGCAGATCGGAAACGGGGACAGATACGCAGTATTTT.